This passage covers 7 T cell receptor beta chains from one sample sequenced in a study of blood T cell repertoires in COVID-19. Profiled with immunoSEQ multiplex PCR; TCRdb holds only in-frame clones, not every one. The data show some 200,000 clones, 87% seen once. Material for sequencing was peripheral blood. The source is a man aged 40-50 years with active or convalescent COVID-19.

The genes are TRBV5-1 and TRBJ1-3, with D tentatively TRBD1 (5 bases). There are 15 residues in the CDR3. Germline CDR1 SGHRS, CDR2 YFSETQ. V was clipped by 0 bases and J by 0 bases, with 7 bases between them. CDR3 sequence: CASSLDGGSGNTIYF. CDR3 DNA sequence: TGCGCCAGCAGCTTGGACGGGGGCTCTGGAAACACCATATATTTT. The full variable domain, in which reference TRBV5-1 and TRBJ1-3 provide the parts outside the CDR3, is KAGVTQTPRYLIKTRGQQVTLSCSPISGHRSVSWYQQTPGQGLQFLFEYFSETQRNKGNFPGRFSGRQFSNSRSEMNVSTLELGDSALYLCASSLDGGSGNTIYFGEGSWLTVV.

CDR3 bases: TGTGCCAGCAGCCTAGTTGGACAGGGCGGCTATGGCTACACCTTC. Translating it yields CASSLVGQGGYGYTF. This chain uses TRBV7-9 with TRBJ1-2; 8 bases match TRBD1. CDR1 is SEHNR, CDR2 FQNEAQ, per germline (reference sequence). The CDR3 loop spans 15 amino acids. The V gene end was trimmed by 5 bases and the J gene end by 4 bases; junction bases not matched to a gene: 9. The full variable domain, completed using reference TRBV7-9 and TRBJ1-2, is DTGVSQNPRHKITKRGQNVTFRCDPISEHNRLYWYRQTLGQGPEFLTYFQNEAQLEKSRLLSDRFSAERPKGSFSTLEIQRTEQGDSAMYLCASSLVGQGGYGYTFGSGTRLTVV.

This chain joins TRBV6-6 and TRBJ1-5; 7 bases align to TRBD1. CDR3 size: 14 residues. The ends lost 5 bases at V and 4 bases at J; junction bases unmatched: 5. Looked up from germline, CDR1 is MNHNY and CDR2 is SVGAGI (reference sequence). CDR3 coding DNA: TGTGCCAGCAGTCAGGGACAGTGGAATCAGCCCCAGCATTTT. Its protein product is CASSQGQWNQPQHF.

The chain couples TRBV27 to TRBJ1-1, with TRBD1 identical over 7 bases. Per germline, CDR1 MNHEY and CDR2 SMNVEV (reference sequence). This CDR3 has 13 amino acids. Trimming took 5 bases from V and 5 from J; bases not matched to a gene: 5. The chain's CDR3 is CASSPSGGTEAFF. The CDR3 DNA follows: TGTGCCAGCAGTCCATCAGGGGGGACTGAAGCTTTCTTT.

CDR3 sequence: CASSMAGGSNEQFF. The DNA of the CDR3 is TGCGCCAGCAGCATGGCGGGGGGGTCCAATGAGCAGTTCTTC. V gene TRBV5-1 combines with J gene TRBJ2-1; 9 nucleotides match TRBD2. The germline CDR1 and CDR2 sequences are SGHRS and YFSETQ. The CDR3 sequence is 14 residues long. Trimming took 4 bases from V and 6 from J; bases not matched to a gene: 5.

This CDR3 reads CASSGSRGGAEQFF. The CDR3 nucleotides are TGTGCCAGCAGTGGTTCGAGAGGGGGGGCTGAGCAGTTCTTC. V usage is TRBV2 and J usage is TRBJ2-1, with D tentatively TRBD2 (7 bases). Germline V gene sequence: CDR1 SNHLY, CDR2 FYNNEI. The CDR3 totals 14 residues. The ends were cut back, 4 bases at V and 9 bases at J, with 16 bases in the middle.

The rearrangement links TRBV19 to TRBJ1-1; 8 bases match TRBD1. In germline, CDR1 is LNHDA, CDR2 SQIVND (reference sequence). CDR3 length equals 14 residues. V shed 6 bases, J shed 5 bases, and the junction held 8 bases outside the gene matches. CDR3 residues: CASRILDRGTEAFF. The CDR3 nucleotides are TGTGCCAGTAGAATCTTAGACAGGGGAACTGAAGCTTTCTTT.